Listed below are T cell receptor beta chains from one sample, sequenced in a study of vaccination and CD4 T cells after COVID-19. Their antigen targets remain unknown. Via MiXCR, TCRdb re-called the PCR reads, giving one row per CDR3 protein. Of roughly 4,000 distinct CDR3 sequences in the sample, 38% were seen once. Sequenced input: CD4+ T cells from blood, cultured in vitro. These receptors all stem from a human donor who had recovered from COVID-19. The CDR3 runs from the conserved cysteine through the conserved F or W. The D gene is left open where the match is weak. Not all rows give a size; the values are once, few, many and, for expanded clones, a class.

TRBJ2-2,few,TRBV27,TRBD2,CASTLWGGPRMEAGELFF,TGTGCCAGCACCCTTTGGGGGGGACCTCGTATGGAGGCCGGGGAGCTGTTTTTT
TRBJ2-7,few,TRBV12-3/TRBV12-4,TRBD2,CASSRGPLAGYFLGEQYF,TGTGCCAGCAGTCGAGGACCGCTAGCGGGCTACTTCCTAGGCGAGCAGTACTTC
TRBJ2-2,.,TRBV24-1,.,CATSDYRDTGELFF,TGTGCCACCAGTGATTACAGGGACACCGGGGAGCTGTTTTTT
TRBJ2-7,.,TRBV6-5,TRBD2,CASSYGGDFYEQYF,TGTGCCAGCAGTTACGGGGGGGATTTCTACGAGCAGTACTTC
TRBJ2-4,.,TRBV20-1,TRBD2,CSAVPSGGGLAKNIQYF,TGCAGTGCAGTACCTAGCGGGGGGGGACTAGCCAAAAACATTCAGTACTTC
TRBJ2-1,few,TRBV7-8,.,CASSQRRGQGGGDEQFF,TGTGCCAGCAGCCAACGGAGGGGGCAGGGAGGAGGTGATGAGCAGTTCTTC
TRBJ2-5,few,TRBV20-1,.,CSARDPPRPQGTQYF,TGCAGTGCTAGAGATCCCCCACGACCCCAAGGGACCCAGTACTTC
TRBJ1-6,once,TRBV5-1,.,CASSLQGSSYNSPLHF,TGCGCCAGCAGCCTCCAAGGGAGCTCCTATAATTCACCCCTCCACTTT
TRBJ2-1,.,TRBV6-1,TRBD2,CASSEAGLASYNEQFF,TGTGCCAGCAGTGAAGCGGGACTAGCGTCCTACAATGAGCAGTTCTTC
TRBJ2-6,medium-sized,TRBV6-4,.,CASSDPKFLGALRGANVLTF,TGTGCCAGCAGTGACCCTAAGTTTTTGGGGGCGCTGAGGGGGGCCAACGTCCTGACTTTC
TRBJ2-3,.,TRBV20-1,TRBD2,CSGTLAAPADTQYF,TGCAGTGGGACACTAGCGGCCCCCGCAGATACGCAGTATTTT
TRBJ1-1,.,TRBV20-1,.,CSARDSGSLEAFF,TGCAGTGCTAGAGATTCCGGGAGCCTAGAAGCTTTCTTT
TRBJ2-7,once,TRBV4-1,.,CATPGLPQKGSYEQYF,TGCGCCACGCCCGGACTTCCCCAGAAAGGCTCCTACGAGCAGTACTTC
TRBJ1-6,few,TRBV21-1,.,CASSTHRDSGYSPLHF,TGTGCCAGCAGCACACATCGGGACTCAGGATATTCACCCCTCCACTTT
TRBJ1-1,once,TRBV7-2,.,CASSLAHTAGTEAFF,TGTGCCAGCAGCTTAGCTCACACGGCCGGCACTGAAGCTTTCTTT
TRBJ2-7,.,TRBV6-1,.,CASINAGSSSYEQYF,TGTGCCAGCATTAACGCAGGTTCGAGCTCCTACGAGCAGTACTTC
TRBJ2-1,.,TRBV5-1,TRBD1,CASSTGQDHSYNEQFF,TGCGCCAGCAGCACGGGACAGGACCACTCCTACAATGAGCAGTTCTTC
TRBJ2-2,few,TRBV6-5,.,CASSYSGGRSGELFF,TGTGCCAGCAGTTACTCGGGGGGACGCTCCGGGGAGCTGTTTTTT
TRBJ2-2,few,TRBV6-1,TRBD1,CASFNDRGLVTGELFF,TGTGCCAGCTTTAACGACAGGGGGCTTGTCACCGGGGAGCTGTTTTTT
TRBJ1-1,few,TRBV10-3,TRBD1,CASTANPGQTNTEAFF,TGTGCCAGCACAGCAAACCCGGGACAGACTAACACTGAAGCTTTCTTT
TRBJ2-1,few,TRBV4-3,.,CASSLRASGAHEQFF,TGCGCCAGCAGCCTACGGGCCTCAGGGGCCCATGAGCAGTTCTTC
TRBJ1-6,.,TRBV6-1,.,CASSRKTASSYNSPLHF,TGTGCCAGCAGTAGAAAGACGGCGAGCTCCTATAATTCACCCCTCCACTTT
TRBJ1-1,.,TRBV7-8,.,CASSFSRNTEAFF,TGTGCCAGCAGCTTTAGCAGGAACACTGAAGCTTTCTTT
TRBJ1-1,once,TRBV5-1,TRBD1,CASSLGDRPRRFNTEAFF,TGCGCCAGCAGCTTGGGGGACAGGCCCCGTCGATTCAACACTGAAGCTTTCTTT
TRBJ1-2,.,TRBV6-1,.,CASSHGLLTNYGYTF,TGTGCCAGCAGTCACGGGCTCCTTACTAACTATGGCTACACCTTC
TRBJ2-7,few,TRBV6-5,TRBD1,CASSYSAGGIYEQYF,TGTGCCAGCAGTTACTCGGCAGGGGGCATCTACGAGCAGTACTTC
TRBJ1-5,.,TRBV19,.,CASRTRGSYSNQPQHF,TGTGCCAGTAGAACGAGGGGGAGTTATAGCAATCAGCCCCAGCATTTT
TRBJ2-5,few,TRBV19,TRBD2,CASSISGGAETQYF,TGTGCCAGTAGTATTTCGGGAGGGGCTGAGACCCAGTACTTC
TRBJ1-2,.,TRBV12-3/TRBV12-4,TRBD1,CASREQGRDYGYTF,TGTGCCAGCAGGGAACAGGGGCGTGACTATGGCTACACCTTC